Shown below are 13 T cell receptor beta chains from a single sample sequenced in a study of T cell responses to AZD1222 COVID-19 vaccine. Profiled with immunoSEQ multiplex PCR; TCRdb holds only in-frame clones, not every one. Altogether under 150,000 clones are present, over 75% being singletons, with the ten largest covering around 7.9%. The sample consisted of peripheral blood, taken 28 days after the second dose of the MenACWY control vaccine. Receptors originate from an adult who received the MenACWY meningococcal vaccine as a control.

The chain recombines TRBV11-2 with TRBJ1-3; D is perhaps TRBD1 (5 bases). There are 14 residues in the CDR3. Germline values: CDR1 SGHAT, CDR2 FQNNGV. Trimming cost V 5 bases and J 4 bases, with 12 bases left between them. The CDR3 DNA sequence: TGTGCCAGCAGCACATGGGGCATCGGAAACACCATATATTTT. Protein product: CASSTWGIGNTIYF.

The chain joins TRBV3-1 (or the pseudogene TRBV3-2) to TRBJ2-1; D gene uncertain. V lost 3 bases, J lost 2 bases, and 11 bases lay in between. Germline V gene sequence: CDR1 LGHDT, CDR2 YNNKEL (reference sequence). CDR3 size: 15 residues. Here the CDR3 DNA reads TGTGCCAGCAGCCAGGCGGTTCCAGCCTACAATGAGCAGTTCTTC. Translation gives CASSQAVPAYNEQFF.

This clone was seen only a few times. Here the CDR3 DNA reads TGTGCCAGCCATCCCGGGACAGGGGATTCACCCCTCCACTTT. Translated, it gives CASHPGTGDSPLHF. J is TRBJ1-6 and V is TRBV18, with 10 bases fitting TRBD1. The CDR3 length is 14 residues. Looked up from germline, CDR1 is KGHSH and CDR2 is LQKENI. V was clipped by 8 bases and J by 8 bases; unmatched bases: 6.

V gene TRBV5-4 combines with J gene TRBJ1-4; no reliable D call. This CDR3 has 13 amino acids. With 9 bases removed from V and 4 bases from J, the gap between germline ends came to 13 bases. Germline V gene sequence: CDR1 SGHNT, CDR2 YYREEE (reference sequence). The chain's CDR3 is CATAGQNNEKLFF. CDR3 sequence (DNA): TGTGCCACGGCGGGTCAGAATAATGAAAAACTGTTTTTT.

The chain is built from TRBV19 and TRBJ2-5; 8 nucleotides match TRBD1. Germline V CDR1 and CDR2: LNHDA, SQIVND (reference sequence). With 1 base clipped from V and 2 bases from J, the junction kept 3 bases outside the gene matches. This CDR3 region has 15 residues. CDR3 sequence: CASSIGRTGQETQYF. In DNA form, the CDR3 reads TGTGCCAGTAGTATAGGCCGGACAGGGCAAGAGACCCAGTACTTC.

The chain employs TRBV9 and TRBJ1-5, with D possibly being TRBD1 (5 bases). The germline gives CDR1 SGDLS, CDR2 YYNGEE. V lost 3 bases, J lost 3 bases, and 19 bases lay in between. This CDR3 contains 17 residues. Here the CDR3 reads CASSGGLEGSANQPQHF. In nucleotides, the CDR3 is TGTGCCAGCAGCGGGGGCTTGGAGGGGAGCGCCAATCAGCCCCAGCATTTT.

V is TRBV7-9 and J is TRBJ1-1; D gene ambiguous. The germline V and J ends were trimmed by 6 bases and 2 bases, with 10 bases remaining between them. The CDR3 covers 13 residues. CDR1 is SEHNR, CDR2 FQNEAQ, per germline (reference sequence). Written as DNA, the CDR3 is TGTGCCAGCAGACGGAGTACCAACACTGAAGCTTTCTTT. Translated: CASRRSTNTEAFF.

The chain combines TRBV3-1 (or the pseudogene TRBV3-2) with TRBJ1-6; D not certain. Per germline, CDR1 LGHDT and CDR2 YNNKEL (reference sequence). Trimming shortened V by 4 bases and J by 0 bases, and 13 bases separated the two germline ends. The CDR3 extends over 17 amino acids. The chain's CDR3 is CASSPLGVLSYNSPLHF. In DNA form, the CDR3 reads TGTGCCAGCAGCCCCTTGGGAGTCCTCTCCTATAATTCACCCCTCCACTTT.

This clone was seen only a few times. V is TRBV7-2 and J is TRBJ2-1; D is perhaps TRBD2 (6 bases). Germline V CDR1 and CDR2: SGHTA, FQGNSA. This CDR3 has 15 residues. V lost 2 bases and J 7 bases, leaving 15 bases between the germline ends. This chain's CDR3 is CASSLQAGRMNEQFF. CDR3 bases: TGTGCCAGCAGCTTACAGGCGGGGCGGATGAATGAGCAGTTCTTC.

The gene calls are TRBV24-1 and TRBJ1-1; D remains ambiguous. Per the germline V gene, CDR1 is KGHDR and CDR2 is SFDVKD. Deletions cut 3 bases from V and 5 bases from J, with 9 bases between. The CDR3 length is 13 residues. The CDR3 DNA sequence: TGTGCCACCAGTGATCCCCCAGGAACTGAAGCTTTCTTT. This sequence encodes CATSDPPGTEAFF.

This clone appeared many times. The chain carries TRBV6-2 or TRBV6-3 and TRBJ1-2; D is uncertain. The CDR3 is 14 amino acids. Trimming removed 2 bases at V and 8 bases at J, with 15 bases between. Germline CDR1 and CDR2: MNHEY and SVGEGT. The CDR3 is CASSYPSGERGYTF. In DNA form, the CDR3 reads TGTGCCAGCAGTTACCCCAGCGGGGAGCGCGGCTACACCTTC.

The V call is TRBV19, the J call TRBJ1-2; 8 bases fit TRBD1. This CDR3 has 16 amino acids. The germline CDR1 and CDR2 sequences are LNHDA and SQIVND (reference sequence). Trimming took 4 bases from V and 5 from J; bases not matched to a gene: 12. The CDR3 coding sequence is TGTGCCAGTAGTACCGAAGACAGGGGTAGAAGGTATGGCTACACCTTC. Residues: CASSTEDRGRRYGYTF. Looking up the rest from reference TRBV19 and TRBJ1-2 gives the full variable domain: DGGITQSPKYLFRKEGQNVTLSCEQNLNHDAMYWYRQDPGQGLRLIYYSQIVNDFQKGDIAEGYSVSREKKESFPLTVTSAQKNPTAFYLCASSTEDRGRRYGYTFGSGTRLTVV.

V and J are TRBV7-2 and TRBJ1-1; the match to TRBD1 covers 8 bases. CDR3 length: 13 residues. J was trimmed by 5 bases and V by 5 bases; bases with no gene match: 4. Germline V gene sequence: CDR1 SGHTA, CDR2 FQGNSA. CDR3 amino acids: CASSRQGSTEAFF. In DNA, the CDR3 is TGTGCCAGCAGCCGACAGGGGTCGACTGAAGCTTTCTTT. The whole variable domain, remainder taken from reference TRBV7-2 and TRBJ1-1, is GAGVSQSPSNKVTEKGKDVELRCDPISGHTALYWYRQSLGQGLEFLIYFQGNSAPDKSGLPSDRFSAERTGGSVSTLTIQRTQQEDSAVYLCASSRQGSTEAFFGQGTRLTVV.